Listed below are T cell receptor beta chains from one sample, sequenced in a study of radiation and T cells in renal cell carcinoma. Using immunoSEQ multiplex PCR, the repertoire was profiled, and TCRdb retains in-frame clones only, with some absent. The sample includes about 100,000 clones, around 80% seen only once; the top ten take around 7.7%. The specimen comprised blood, sampled from a patient whose treatment included radiotherapy and nephrectomy. These TCRs come from a man in his 60s with renal cell carcinoma. Each CDR3 is given with its conserved first and last residue. A D gene is named only where the DNA matches it firmly. A row's size may be missing; if present it is once, few, many or a size class.

clone size,D gene,J gene,V gene,CDR3 DNA,CDR3 protein
.,.,TRBJ1-1,TRBV20-1,TGCAGTGCCCCGTATTACACTGAAGCTTTCTTT,CSAPYYTEAFF
once,TRBD2,TRBJ2-2,TRBV28,TGTGCCAGCGTGAGGGAGGGCACCGGGGAGCTGTTTTTT,CASVREGTGELFF
few,TRBD2,TRBJ2-7,TRBV6-6,TGTGCCAGCAGTTACTCGGGAGCGGGAGATAACGAGCAGTACTTC,CASSYSGAGDNEQYF
.,TRBD2,TRBJ2-7,TRBV29-1,TGCAGCGTTGAAGACGAACGGCGGGGGGGAACCTACGAGCAGTACTTC,CSVEDERRGGTYEQYF
once,.,TRBJ2-7,TRBV9,TGTGCCAGCAGCAAAACAGGGAGCTACGAGCAGTACTTC,CASSKTGSYEQYF
.,TRBD2,TRBJ2-2,TRBV9,TGTGCCAGCAGCGTAGATCTAGCGGGAGGCCCCGGGGAGCTGTTTTTT,CASSVDLAGGPGELFF
.,TRBD2,TRBJ2-5,TRBV28,TGTGCCAGCGACCGATCCCTAGCGGGAGACGGTAGGGAGACCCAGTACTTC,CASDRSLAGDGRETQYF
.,.,TRBJ2-3,TRBV18,TGTGCCAGCTCGAGGGAAGGCATTGGAGATACGCAGTATTTT,CASSREGIGDTQYF
.,TRBD2,TRBJ2-1,TRBV5-4,TGTGCCAGCAGCTTGGCGGGACTAGGGTATGAGCAGTTCTTC,CASSLAGLGYEQFF
.,TRBD1,TRBJ2-7,TRBV7-8,TGTGCCAGCAGCAACCGGGACAGGGGGATATACGAGCAGTACTTC,CASSNRDRGIYEQYF
.,.,TRBJ1-2,TRBV7-2,TGTGCCAGCAGCTTAGAGGGCGTCTATGGCTACACCTTC,CASSLEGVYGYTF
once,TRBD2,TRBJ2-1,TRBV30,TGTGCCTGGACCGGGACTAGCGGGTACAATGAGCAGTTCTTC,CAWTGTSGYNEQFF
.,TRBD2,TRBJ2-1,TRBV27,TGTGCCAGCAAGGCGGGAGGGGCGGGCAATGAGCAGTTCTTC,CASKAGGAGNEQFF
once,TRBD2,TRBJ2-3,TRBV2,TGTGCCAGCAGGGGGACTAGTCGCACAGATACGCAGTATTTT,CASRGTSRTDTQYF
.,TRBD1,TRBJ1-3,TRBV7-9,TGTGCCAGCAGCTTAGCGTGGACAGGCCTCCGCTCTGGAAACACCATATATTTT,CASSLAWTGLRSGNTIYF
.,TRBD2,TRBJ2-1,TRBV19,TGTGCCAGTACTCCTAGCGGGGCCTCTTCTTACAATGAGCAGTTCTTC,CASTPSGASSYNEQFF
.,TRBD2,TRBJ2-7,TRBV10-2,TGCGCCAGCAGCCAGTCGGGGGGGGCCAACTACGAGCAGTACTTC,CASSQSGGANYEQYF
.,.,TRBJ1-4,TRBV7-2,TGTGCCAGCAGCTTTACAGGGCTAGGGGAAAAACTGTTTTTT,CASSFTGLGEKLFF
.,.,TRBJ2-7,TRBV5-1,TGCGCCAGCAGCTCGGACGGATCCTCCTTCATCTACGAGCAGTACTTC,CASSSDGSSFIYEQYF
.,TRBD1,TRBJ2-7,TRBV4-2,TGTGCCAGCAGCCAAGAGGGGACAGGACCCTACGAGCAGTACTTC,CASSQEGTGPYEQYF
.,TRBD1,TRBJ2-5,TRBV5-1,TGCGCCAGCAGCGACCGGGGACAGCAAGAGACCCAGTACTTC,CASSDRGQQETQYF
few,.,TRBJ1-5,TRBV6-5,TGTGCCAGCAGTTCGCTAACTCCTAAGGAACCCCAGCATTTT,CASSSLTPKEPQHF
.,.,TRBJ1-2,TRBV13,TGTGCCAGCAGGACCGACAGCACCTATGGCTACACCTTC,CASRTDSTYGYTF
.,.,TRBJ2-3,TRBV28,TGTGCCAGCGGGGGGATTTCTAGCACAGATACGCAGTATTTT,CASGGISSTDTQYF
.,.,TRBJ2-1,TRBV19,TGTGCCAGTAGTAGGGGACTCGTCTACAATGAGCAGTTCTTC,CASSRGLVYNEQFF